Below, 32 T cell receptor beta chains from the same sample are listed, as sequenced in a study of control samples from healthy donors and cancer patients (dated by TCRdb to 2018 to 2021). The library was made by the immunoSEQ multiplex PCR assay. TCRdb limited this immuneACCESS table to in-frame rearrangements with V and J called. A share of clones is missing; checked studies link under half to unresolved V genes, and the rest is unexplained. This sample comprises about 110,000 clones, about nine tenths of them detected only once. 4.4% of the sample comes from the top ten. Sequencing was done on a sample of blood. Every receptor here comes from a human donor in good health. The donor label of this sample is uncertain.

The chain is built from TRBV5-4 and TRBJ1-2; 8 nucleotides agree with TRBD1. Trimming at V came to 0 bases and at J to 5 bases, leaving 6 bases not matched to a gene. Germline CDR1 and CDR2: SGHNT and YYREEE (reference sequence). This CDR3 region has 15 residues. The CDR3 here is CASSLASGQAYGYTF. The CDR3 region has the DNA TGTGCCAGCAGCTTGGCCTCGGGACAGGCGTATGGCTACACCTTC.

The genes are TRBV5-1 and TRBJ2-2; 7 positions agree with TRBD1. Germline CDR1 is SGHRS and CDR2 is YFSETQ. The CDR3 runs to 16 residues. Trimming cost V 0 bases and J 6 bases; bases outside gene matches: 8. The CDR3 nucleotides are TGCGCCAGCAGCTTGGGTGAATGGCAGGGGGCCGGGGAGCTGTTTTTT. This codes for CASSLGEWQGAGELFF.

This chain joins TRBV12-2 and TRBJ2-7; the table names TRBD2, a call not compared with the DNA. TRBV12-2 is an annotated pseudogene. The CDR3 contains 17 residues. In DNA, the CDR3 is TGTGCAAGTCGCTTAGCCCTAGTAACTGGGGGAGGCTACGAGCAGTACTTC. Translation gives CASRLALVTGGGYEQYF.

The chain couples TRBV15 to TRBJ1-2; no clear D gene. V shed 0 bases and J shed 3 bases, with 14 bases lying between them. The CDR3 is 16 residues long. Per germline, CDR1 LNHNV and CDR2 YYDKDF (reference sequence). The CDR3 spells CATSRDRSVYDYGYTF. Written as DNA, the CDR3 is TGTGCCACCAGCAGAGATCGTTCGGTTTATGACTATGGCTACACCTTC.

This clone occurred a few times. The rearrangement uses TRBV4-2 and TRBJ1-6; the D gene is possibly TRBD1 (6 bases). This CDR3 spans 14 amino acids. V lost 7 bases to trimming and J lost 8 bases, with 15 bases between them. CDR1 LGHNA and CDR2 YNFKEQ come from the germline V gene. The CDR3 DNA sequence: TGTGCCAGCAATAGACAGGAAGTAGATTCACCCCTCCACTTT. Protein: CASNRQEVDSPLHF.

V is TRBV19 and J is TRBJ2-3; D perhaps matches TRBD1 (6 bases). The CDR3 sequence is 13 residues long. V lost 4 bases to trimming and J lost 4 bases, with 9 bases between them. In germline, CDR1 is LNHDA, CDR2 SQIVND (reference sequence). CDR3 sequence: CASSKTGPDTQYF. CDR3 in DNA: TGTGCCAGTAGTAAAACAGGGCCAGATACGCAGTATTTT.

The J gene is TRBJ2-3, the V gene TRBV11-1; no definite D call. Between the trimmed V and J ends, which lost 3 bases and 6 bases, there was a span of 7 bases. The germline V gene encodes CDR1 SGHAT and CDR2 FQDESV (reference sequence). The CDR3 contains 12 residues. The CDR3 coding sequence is TGTGCCAGCAGCTTTAATATCGATACGCAGTATTTT. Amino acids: CASSFNIDTQYF. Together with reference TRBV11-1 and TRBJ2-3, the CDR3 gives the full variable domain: EAEVAQSPRYKITEKSQAVAFWCDPISGHATLYWYRQILGQGPELLVQFQDESVVDDSQLPKDRFSAERLKGVDSTLKIQPAELGDSAMYLCASSFNIDTQYFGPGTRLTVL.

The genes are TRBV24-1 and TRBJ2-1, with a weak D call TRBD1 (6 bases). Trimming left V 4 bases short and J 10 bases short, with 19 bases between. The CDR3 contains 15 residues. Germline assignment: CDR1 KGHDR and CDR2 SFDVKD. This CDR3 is CATSDQSTGTYEQFF. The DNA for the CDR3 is TGTGCCACCAGTGACCAGTCGACAGGTACTTACGAGCAGTTCTTC.

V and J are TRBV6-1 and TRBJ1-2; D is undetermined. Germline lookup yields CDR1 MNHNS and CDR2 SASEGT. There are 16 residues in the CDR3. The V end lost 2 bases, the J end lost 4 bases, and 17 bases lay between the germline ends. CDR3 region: CASSELKGNPRYGYTF. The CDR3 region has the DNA TGTGCCAGCAGTGAACTAAAGGGCAACCCCCGCTATGGCTACACCTTC.

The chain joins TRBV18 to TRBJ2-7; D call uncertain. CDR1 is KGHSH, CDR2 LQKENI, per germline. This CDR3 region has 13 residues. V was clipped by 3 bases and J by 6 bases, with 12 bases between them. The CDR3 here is CASSPVLAREQYF. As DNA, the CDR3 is TGTGCCAGCTCACCGGTCCTTGCCCGCGAGCAGTACTTC. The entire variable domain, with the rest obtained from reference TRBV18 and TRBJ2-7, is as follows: NAGVMQNPRHLVRRRGQEARLRCSPMKGHSHVYWYRQLPEEGLKFMVYLQKENIIDESGMPKERFSAEFPKEGPSILRIQQVVRGDSAAYFCASSPVLAREQYFGPGTRLTVT.

The CDR3: CASSYRDRDGYTF. The CDR3 bases are TGTGCCAGCAGTTACCGCGACAGGGATGGCTACACCTTC. The J gene is TRBJ1-2, the V gene TRBV6-5, with TRBD1 identical over 7 bases. The CDR3 loop spans 13 amino acids. J gave up 6 bases and V 2 bases, and 3 bases lay outside the gene matches. CDR1 and CDR2 from the germline V gene are MNHEY and SVGAGI.

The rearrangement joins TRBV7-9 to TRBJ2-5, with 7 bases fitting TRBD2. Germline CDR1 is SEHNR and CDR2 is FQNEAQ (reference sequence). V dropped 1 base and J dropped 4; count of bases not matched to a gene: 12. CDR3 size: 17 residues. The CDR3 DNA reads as TGTGCCAGCAGCTTAGAGAGGTTGGGAGGGGCAGGAGAGACCCAGTACTTC. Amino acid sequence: CASSLERLGGAGETQYF.

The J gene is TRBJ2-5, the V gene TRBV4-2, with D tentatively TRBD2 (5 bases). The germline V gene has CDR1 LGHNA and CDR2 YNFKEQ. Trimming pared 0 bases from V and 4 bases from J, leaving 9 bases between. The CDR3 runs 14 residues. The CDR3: CASSQERERETQYF. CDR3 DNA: TGTGCCAGCAGCCAAGAGAGGGAAAGAGAGACCCAGTACTTC.

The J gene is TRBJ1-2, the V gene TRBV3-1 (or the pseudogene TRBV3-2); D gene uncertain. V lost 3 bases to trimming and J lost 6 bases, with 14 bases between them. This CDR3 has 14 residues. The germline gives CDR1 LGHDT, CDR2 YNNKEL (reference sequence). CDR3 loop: CASSHLTGADGYTF. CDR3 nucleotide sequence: TGTGCCAGCAGCCACCTGACGGGCGCCGATGGCTACACCTTC.

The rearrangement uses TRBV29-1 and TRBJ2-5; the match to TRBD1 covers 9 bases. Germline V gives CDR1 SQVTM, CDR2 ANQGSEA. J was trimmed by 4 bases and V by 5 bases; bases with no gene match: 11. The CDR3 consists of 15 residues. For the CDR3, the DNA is TGCAGCGTTTTGTCCGGGACAGGGTTGCGAGAGACCCAGTACTTC. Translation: CSVLSGTGLRETQYF. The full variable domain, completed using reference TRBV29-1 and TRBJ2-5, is SAVISQKPSRDICQRGTSLTIQCQVDSQVTMMFWYRQQPGQSLTLIATANQGSEATYESGFVIDKFPISRPNLTFSTLTVSNMSPEDSSIYLCSVLSGTGLRETQYFGPGTRLLVL.

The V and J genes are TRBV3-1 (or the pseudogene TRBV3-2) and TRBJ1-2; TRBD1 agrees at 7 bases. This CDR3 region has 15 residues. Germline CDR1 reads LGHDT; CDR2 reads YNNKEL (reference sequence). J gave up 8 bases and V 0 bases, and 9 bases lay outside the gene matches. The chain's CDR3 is CASSQDFQGGKGYTF. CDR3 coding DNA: TGTGCCAGCAGCCAAGATTTTCAGGGGGGGAAGGGCTACACCTTC.

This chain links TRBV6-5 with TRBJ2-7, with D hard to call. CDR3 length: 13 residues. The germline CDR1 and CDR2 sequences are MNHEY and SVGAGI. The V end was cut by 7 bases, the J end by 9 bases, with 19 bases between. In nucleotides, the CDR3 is TGTGCCAGCATGCTTTCTCTCGTGTCTGGGCAGTACTTC. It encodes CASMLSLVSGQYF.

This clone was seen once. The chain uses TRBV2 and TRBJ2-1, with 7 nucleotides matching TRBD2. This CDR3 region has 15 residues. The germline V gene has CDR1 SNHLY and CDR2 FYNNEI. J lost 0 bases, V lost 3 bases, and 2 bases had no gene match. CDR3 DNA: TGTGCCAGCAGTGACACGGGGGGCTCCTACAATGAGCAGTTCTTC. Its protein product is CASSDTGGSYNEQFF.

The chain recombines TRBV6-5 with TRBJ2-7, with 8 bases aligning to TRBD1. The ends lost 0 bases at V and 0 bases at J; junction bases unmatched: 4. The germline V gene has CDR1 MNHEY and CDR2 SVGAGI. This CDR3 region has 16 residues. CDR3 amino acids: CASSYSWDRHSYEQYF. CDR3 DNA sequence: TGTGCCAGCAGTTACTCTTGGGACAGGCACTCCTACGAGCAGTACTTC.

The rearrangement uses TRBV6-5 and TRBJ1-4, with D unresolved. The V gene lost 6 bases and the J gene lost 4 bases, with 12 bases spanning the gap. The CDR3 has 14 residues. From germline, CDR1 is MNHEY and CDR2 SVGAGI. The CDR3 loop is CASRSPELNEKLFF. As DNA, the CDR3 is TGTGCCAGCAGGAGCCCCGAACTTAATGAAAAACTGTTTTTT.

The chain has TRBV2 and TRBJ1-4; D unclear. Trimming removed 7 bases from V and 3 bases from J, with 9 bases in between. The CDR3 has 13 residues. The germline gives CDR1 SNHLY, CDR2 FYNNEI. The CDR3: CASMDPPNEKLFF. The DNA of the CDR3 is TGTGCCAGCATGGACCCACCTAATGAAAAACTGTTTTTT.

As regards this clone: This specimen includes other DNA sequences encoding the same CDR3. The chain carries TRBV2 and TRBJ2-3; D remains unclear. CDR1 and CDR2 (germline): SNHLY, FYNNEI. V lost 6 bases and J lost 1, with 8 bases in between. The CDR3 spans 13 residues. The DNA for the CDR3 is TGTGCCAGCAGGGTAGGACGCACAGATACGCAGTATTTT. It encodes CASRVGRTDTQYF. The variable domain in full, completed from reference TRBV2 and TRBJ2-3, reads EPEVTQTPSHQVTQMGQEVILRCVPISNHLYFYWYRQILGQKVEFLVSFYNNEISEKSEIFDDQFSVERPDGSNFTLKIRSTKLEDSAMYFCASRVGRTDTQYFGPGTRLTVL.

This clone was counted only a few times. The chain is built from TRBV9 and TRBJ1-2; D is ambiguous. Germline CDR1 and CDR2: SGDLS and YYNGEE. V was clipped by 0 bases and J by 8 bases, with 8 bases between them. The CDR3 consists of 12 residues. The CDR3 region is CASSVGMGGYTF. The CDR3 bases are TGTGCCAGCAGCGTAGGGATGGGCGGCTACACCTTC.

CDR3 DNA sequence: TGTGCCAGCTCACCTAATACCGGGGGTCTCGCTGAAGCTTTCTTT. Translating gives CASSPNTGGLAEAFF. The chain uses TRBV18 and TRBJ1-1, with a possible D match to TRBD1 (5 bases). Trimming pared 3 bases from V and 6 bases from J, leaving 17 bases between. This CDR3 spans 15 amino acids. CDR1 KGHSH and CDR2 LQKENI come from the germline V gene.

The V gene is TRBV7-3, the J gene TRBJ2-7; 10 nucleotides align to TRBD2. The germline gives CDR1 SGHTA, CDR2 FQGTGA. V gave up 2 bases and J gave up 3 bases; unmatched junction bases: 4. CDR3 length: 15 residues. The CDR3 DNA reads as TGTGCCAGCAGCTTATTGGCTAGCGGGGGCTACGAGCAGTACTTC. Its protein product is CASSLLASGGYEQYF. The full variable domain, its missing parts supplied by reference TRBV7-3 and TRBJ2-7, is GAGVSQTPSNKVTEKGKYVELRCDPISGHTALYWYRQSLGQGPEFLIYFQGTGAADDSGLPNDRFFAVRPEGSVSTLKIQRTERGDSAVYLCASSLLASGGYEQYFGPGTRLTVT.

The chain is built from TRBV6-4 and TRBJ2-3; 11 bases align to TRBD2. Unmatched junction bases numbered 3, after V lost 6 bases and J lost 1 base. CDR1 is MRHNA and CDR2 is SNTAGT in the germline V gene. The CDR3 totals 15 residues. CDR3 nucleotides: TGTGCCAGCAGCCTACTAGCGGGGGGCACAGATACGCAGTATTTT. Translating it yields CASSLLAGGTDTQYF.

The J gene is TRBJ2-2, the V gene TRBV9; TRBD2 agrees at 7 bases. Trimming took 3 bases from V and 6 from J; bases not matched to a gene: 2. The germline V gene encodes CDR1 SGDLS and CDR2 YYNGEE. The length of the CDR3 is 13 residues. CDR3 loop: CASSETSAGELFF. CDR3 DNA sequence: TGTGCCAGCAGCGAAACTAGCGCCGGGGAGCTGTTTTTT.

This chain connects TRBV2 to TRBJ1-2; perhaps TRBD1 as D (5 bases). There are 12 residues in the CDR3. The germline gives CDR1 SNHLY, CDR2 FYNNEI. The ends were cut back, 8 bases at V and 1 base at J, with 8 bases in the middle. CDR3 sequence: CASRDSNYGYTF. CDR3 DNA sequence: TGTGCCAGCCGCGACAGTAACTATGGCTACACCTTC.

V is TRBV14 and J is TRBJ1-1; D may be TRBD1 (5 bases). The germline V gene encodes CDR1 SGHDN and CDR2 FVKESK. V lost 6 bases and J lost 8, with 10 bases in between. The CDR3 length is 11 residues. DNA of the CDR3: TGTGCCAGCAGGAACAGGCTCGAAGCTTTCTTT. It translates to CASRNRLEAFF.

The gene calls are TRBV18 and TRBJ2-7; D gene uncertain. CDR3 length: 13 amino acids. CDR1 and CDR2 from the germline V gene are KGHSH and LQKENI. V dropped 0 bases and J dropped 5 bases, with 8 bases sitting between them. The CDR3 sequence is CASSPPVGNEQYF. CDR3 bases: TGTGCCAGCTCACCACCGGTAGGCAACGAGCAGTACTTC.

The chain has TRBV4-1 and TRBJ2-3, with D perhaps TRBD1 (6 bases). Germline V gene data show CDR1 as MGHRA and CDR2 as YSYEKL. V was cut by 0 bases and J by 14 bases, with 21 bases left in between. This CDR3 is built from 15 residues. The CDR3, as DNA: TGCGCCAGCAGCCAAGACCCGACAGACAGGAAGGAGAGGTATTTT. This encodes CASSQDPTDRKERYF.

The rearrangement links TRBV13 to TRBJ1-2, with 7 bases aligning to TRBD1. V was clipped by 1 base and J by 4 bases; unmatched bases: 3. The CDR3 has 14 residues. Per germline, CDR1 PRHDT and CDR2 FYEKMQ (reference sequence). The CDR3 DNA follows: TGTGCCAGCAGCTTAGAAGGGGGCGGCTATGGCTACACCTTC. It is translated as CASSLEGGGYGYTF. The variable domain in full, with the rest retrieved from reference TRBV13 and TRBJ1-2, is AAGVIQSPRHLIKEKRETATLKCYPIPRHDTVYWYQQGPGQDPQFLISFYEKMQSDKGSIPDRFSAQQFSDYHSELNMSSLELGDSALYFCASSLEGGGYGYTFGSGTRLTVV.